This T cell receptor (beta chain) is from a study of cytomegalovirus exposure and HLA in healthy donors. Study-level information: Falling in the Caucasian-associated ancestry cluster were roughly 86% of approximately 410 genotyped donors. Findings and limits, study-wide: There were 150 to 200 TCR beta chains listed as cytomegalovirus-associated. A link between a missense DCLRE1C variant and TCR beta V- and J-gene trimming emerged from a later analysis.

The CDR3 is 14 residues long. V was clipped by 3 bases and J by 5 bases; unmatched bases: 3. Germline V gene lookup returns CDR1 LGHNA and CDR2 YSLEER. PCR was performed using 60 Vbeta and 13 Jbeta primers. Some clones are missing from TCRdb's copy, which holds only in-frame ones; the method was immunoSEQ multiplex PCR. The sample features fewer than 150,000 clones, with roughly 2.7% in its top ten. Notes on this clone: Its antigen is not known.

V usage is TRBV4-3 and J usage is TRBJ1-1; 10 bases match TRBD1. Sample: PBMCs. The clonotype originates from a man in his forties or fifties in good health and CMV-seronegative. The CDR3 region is CASSQGQGWTEAFF. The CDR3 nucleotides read TGCGCCAGCAGCCAGGGACAGGGGTGGACTGAAGCTTTCTTT.